This T cell receptor (beta chain) was profiled in a study of T cell responses to AZD1222 COVID-19 vaccine. Some clones are missing from TCRdb's copy, which holds only in-frame ones; the method was immunoSEQ multiplex PCR. The sample records some 120,000 clones, just over 90% being singletons. Germline V CDR1 and CDR2: SGHRS, YFSETQ. The V and J ends lost 4 bases and 6 bases respectively, with 10 bases between them. The CDR3 contains 12 residues. Study-level points and caveats: Every sample of the repertoires postdated the peak T cell response. Donors were mostly white British, more females; clonal diversity possibly underestimated.

On this clone itself: Its antigen is unidentified.

Sequenced here: peripheral blood, sampled on day 0 of AZD1222 vaccination. The chain employs TRBV5-1 and TRBJ1-1; TRBD1 might be the D (6 bases). This clonotype was sampled from an adult in good health. The CDR3 is CASSEQGPEAFF. The CDR3 nucleotides read TGCGCCAGCAGCGAACAGGGTCCTGAAGCTTTCTTT.